This TCR beta chain derives from a study of T cell responses to AZD1222 COVID-19 vaccine. Looked up from germline, CDR1 is SGHRS and CDR2 is YFSETQ. This CDR3 spans 15 amino acids. The trim removed 4 bases at V and 6 bases at J, leaving 10 bases unmatched. The assay was immunoSEQ multiplex PCR, and TCRdb's table has in-frame clones only and misses some. The table shows about 180,000 clones, with 80% to 90% occurring only once. The sequence was collected from an adult in good health. J is TRBJ2-1 and V is TRBV5-1; 7 bases are shared with TRBD2. The sequenced sample was peripheral blood, obtained on day 0 of AZD1222 vaccination. DNA of the CDR3: TGCGCCAGCAGCGCCGCCGGGGGAGGGTCCAATGAGCAGTTCTTC. Protein: CASSAAGGGSNEQFF.